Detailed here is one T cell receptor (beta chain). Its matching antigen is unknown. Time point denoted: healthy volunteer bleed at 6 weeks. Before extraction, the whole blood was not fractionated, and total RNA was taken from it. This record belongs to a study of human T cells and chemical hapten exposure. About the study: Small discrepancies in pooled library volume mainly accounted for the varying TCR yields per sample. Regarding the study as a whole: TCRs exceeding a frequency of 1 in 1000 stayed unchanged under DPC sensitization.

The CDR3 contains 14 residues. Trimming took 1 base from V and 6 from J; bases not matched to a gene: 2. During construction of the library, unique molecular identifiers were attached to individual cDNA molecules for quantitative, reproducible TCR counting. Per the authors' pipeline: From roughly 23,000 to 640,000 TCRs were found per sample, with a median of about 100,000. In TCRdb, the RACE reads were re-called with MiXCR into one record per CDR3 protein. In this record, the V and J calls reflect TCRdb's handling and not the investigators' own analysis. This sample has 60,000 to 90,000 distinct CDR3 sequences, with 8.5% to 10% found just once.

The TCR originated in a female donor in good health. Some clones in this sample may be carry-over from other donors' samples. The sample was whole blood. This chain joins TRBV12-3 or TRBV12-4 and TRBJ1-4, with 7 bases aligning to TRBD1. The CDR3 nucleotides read TGTGCCAGCAGTTTAGGACAGGGAGATGAAAAACTGTTTTTT. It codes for CASSLGQGDEKLFF.